Detailed here is one T cell receptor (beta chain). Its antigen is not known. Primers used in a second PCR of roughly 6 to 11 cycles were a sample-barcoded 5' primer and a J-beta primer mix. One entry per CDR3 protein results from TCRdb running MiXCR on the 5' RACE reads. The data contain hundreds of thousands of distinct CDR3 sequences, around 42% of them singletons. There are 14 residues in the CDR3. V gave up 3 bases and J gave up 3 bases, with 12 bases separating them. Germline V gene data show CDR1 as DFQATT and CDR2 as SNEGSKA (reference sequence). Every sample had a minimum of 6 million PBMCs isolated. This sample is part of a study of blood T cells in healthy people across ages. Study outcomes and limitations: The long-lived group displayed more naive CD4+ cells, plus higher diversity, than the aged donors did. In the absence of known donor CMV status, changes in expanded clonotypes were possibly confounded.

Sequencing was done on a sample of blood. V is TRBV20-1 and J is TRBJ2-1; D possibly corresponds to TRBD2 (6 bases). The clonotype was recovered from a man in his 60s in good health. The CDR3 protein is CSASGMGGYNEQFF. In DNA, the CDR3 is TGCAGTGCTAGCGGAATGGGGGGCTACAATGAGCAGTTCTTC.